This T cell receptor beta chain was retrieved from a study of neurological immune-mediated disorders. Study at large: In a group of some 35 multiple sclerosis patients, some 31 had the relapsing-remitting type and 3 had the secondary progressive type. Findings and caveats of the study: Private repertoires in all groups were suggested, as expanded clones shared no CDR3 amino acid sequences across subjects.

This clonotype came up many times. Its antigen is not identified. V gave up 4 bases and J gave up 0 bases, with 18 bases separating them. CDR1 and CDR2 (germline): SGHRS, YFSETQ. This CDR3 has 17 amino acids. The sample's time point: longitudinal time-point 3. 5'RACE generated cDNA with 10-nucleotide random UMIs. From the 5' RACE reads, TCRdb called clonotypes with MiXCR, one entry per CDR3 protein. This table holds fewer than 85,000 distinct CDR3 sequences, about 4.5% found once. Sequenced sample: PBMCs. The receptor's source is an older woman with multiple sclerosis. The V call is TRBV5-1, the J call TRBJ2-3, with D tentatively TRBD2 (7 bases). CDR3 DNA sequence: TGCGCCAGCAGCCCGCGGGGCGGGGGCGTAAGCACAGATACGCAGTATTTT. Its protein product is CASSPRGGGVSTDTQYF.